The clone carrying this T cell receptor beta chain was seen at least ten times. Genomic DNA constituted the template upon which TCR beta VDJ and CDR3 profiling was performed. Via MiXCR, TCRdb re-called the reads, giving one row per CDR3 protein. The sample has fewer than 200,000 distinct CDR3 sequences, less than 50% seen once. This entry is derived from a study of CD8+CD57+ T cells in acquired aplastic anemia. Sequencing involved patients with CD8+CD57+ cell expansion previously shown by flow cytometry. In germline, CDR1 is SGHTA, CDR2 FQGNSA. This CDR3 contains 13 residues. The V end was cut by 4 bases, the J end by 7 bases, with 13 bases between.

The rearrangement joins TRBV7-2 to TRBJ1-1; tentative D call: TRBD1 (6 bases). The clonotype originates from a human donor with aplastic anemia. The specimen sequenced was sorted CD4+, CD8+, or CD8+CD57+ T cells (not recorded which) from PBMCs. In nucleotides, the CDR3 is TGTGCCAGCAGCTACGGACAGCCCTTTGAAGCTTTCTTT. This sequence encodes CASSYGQPFEAFF.